These 13 T cell receptor beta chains share one sample of origin, sequenced in a study of CD4 T cells in relation to SARS-CoV-2 and coronaviruses. Clones were read by immunoSEQ multiplex PCR, and TCRdb kept only the in-frame ones, dropping some. The table has 20,000 to 25,000 clones, about 80% seen once. CD4+ T cells from unexposed donors were obtained before the COVID-19 pandemic (2011-2018). After roughly ten days of culture, CD4+ T cells were isolated. Their antigens are not known. The sequenced sample was CD4+ T cells from PBMCs, cultured in vitro. These receptor sequences come from a human donor in good health.

The chain links TRBV7-7 to TRBJ2-3; D is perhaps TRBD2 (5 bases). This CDR3 has 14 residues. The V gene's germline CDR1 is SSHAT and CDR2 FNYEAQ (reference sequence). The V end lost 5 bases, the J end lost 6 bases, and 15 bases lay between the germline ends. The CDR3 sequence is CASSEGPNTDTQYF. The CDR3 nucleotides read TGTGCCAGCAGCGAGGGCCCGAACACGGATACGCAGTATTTT. The full variable domain, with the rest looked up from reference TRBV7-7 and TRBJ2-3, is GAGVSQSPRYKVTKRGQDVTLRCDPISSHATLYWYQQALGQGPEFLTYFNYEAQPDKSGLPSDRFSAERPEGSISTLTIQRTEQRDSAMYRCASSEGPNTDTQYFGPGTRLTVL.

V and J are TRBV10-3 and TRBJ2-1, with 7 positions matching TRBD1. The CDR3 sequence is 13 residues long. The V gene end was trimmed by 4 bases and the J gene end by 9 bases; junction bases not matched to a gene: 6. Germline assignment: CDR1 ENHRY and CDR2 SYGVKD. The CDR3 coding sequence is TGTGCCATCAGTGCAGCGACAGGGTTTGAGCAGTTCTTC. Translation gives CAISAATGFEQFF.

The rearrangement links TRBV19 to TRBJ2-4, with D perhaps matching TRBD2 (5 bases). The germline gives CDR1 LNHDA, CDR2 SQIVND (reference sequence). The V gene lost 3 bases and the J gene lost 0 bases, with 9 bases spanning the gap. The CDR3 totals 15 residues. The CDR3 is CASSMFREAKNIQYF. CDR3 DNA: TGTGCCAGTAGTATGTTTCGGGAAGCCAAAAACATTCAGTACTTC.

This chain uses TRBV10-3 with TRBJ1-5; tentatively, D is TRBD1 (6 bases). The CDR3 sequence is 13 residues long. Germline V gives CDR1 ENHRY, CDR2 SYGVKD. The germline V and J ends were trimmed by 0 bases and 10 bases, with 10 bases remaining between them. The CDR3 loop reads CAISESGAEPQHF. The CDR3 DNA reads as TGTGCCATCAGTGAGTCGGGGGCTGAACCCCAGCATTTT.

The gene calls are TRBV24-1 and TRBJ2-5; D call uncertain. The germline V and J ends were trimmed by 3 bases and 1 base, with 2 bases remaining between them. In germline, CDR1 is KGHDR, CDR2 SFDVKD. This CDR3 spans 12 amino acids. CDR3 sequence: CATSDLQETQYF. The CDR3 DNA sequence: TGTGCCACCAGTGATCTCCAAGAGACCCAGTACTTC.

The CDR3 coding sequence is TGTGCCAGCAGCGCCACAGATACGCAGTATTTT. Its translation: CASSATDTQYF. The chain employs TRBV9 and TRBJ2-3; D not resolved. Germline V gene lookup returns CDR1 SGDLS and CDR2 YYNGEE. Trimming pared 3 bases from V and 2 bases from J, leaving 1 base between. The CDR3 is 11 amino acids.

The chain is built from TRBV5-4 and TRBJ1-2; D is unclear. V gave up 0 bases and J gave up 6 bases, with 9 bases separating them. Germline CDR1 and CDR2: SGHNT and YYREEE (reference sequence). CDR3 size: 13 residues. The CDR3 spells CASSLAGRDGYTF. The CDR3 DNA follows: TGTGCCAGCAGCTTGGCAGGCAGAGATGGCTACACCTTC.

The genes are TRBV5-4 and TRBJ2-1; D perhaps matches TRBD1 (6 bases). Looked up from germline, CDR1 is SGHNT and CDR2 is YYREEE (reference sequence). This CDR3 is 15 amino acids long. The V gene lost 5 bases and the J gene lost 0 bases, with 12 bases spanning the gap. For the CDR3, the DNA is TGTGCCAGCAGGTGGGACATCTTCTCCTACAATGAGCAGTTCTTC. This gives the protein CASRWDIFSYNEQFF.

The genes are TRBV5-5 and TRBJ2-1, with TRBD2 as a possible D gene (5 bases). V lost 4 bases to trimming and J lost 8 bases, with 19 bases between them. The germline CDR1 and CDR2 sequences are SGHKS and YYEKEE (reference sequence). The CDR3 contains 15 residues. The CDR3 reads CASSPPLRGGYEQFF. The CDR3 nucleotides read TGTGCCAGCAGCCCACCCCTTCGGGGTGGCTATGAGCAGTTCTTC. The full variable domain, completed using reference TRBV5-5 and TRBJ2-1, is DAGVTQSPTHLIKTRGQQVTLRCSPISGHKSVSWYQQVLGQGPQFIFQYYEKEERGRGNFPDRFSARQFPNYSSELNVNALLLGDSALYLCASSPPLRGGYEQFFGPGTRLTVL.

The chain is built from TRBV25-1 and TRBJ1-2; D perhaps matches TRBD1 (5 bases). V lost 2 bases, J lost 5 bases, and 12 bases lay in between. CDR1 and CDR2 (germline): MGHDK, SYGVNS. The CDR3 covers 14 residues. CDR3 protein: CASSEEGTGYGYTF. CDR3 coding DNA: TGTGCCAGCAGTGAAGAGGGGACGGGTTATGGCTACACCTTC.

The chain joins TRBV5-1 to TRBJ1-4; 10 bases align to TRBD1. Germline V lookup: CDR1 SGHRS, CDR2 YFSETQ. Losses at the gene ends were 4 bases for V and 5 bases for J; bases not matched to a gene: 2. The CDR3 is 14 residues long. The CDR3 DNA is TGCGCCAGCAGCGTGGGACAGGGGAATGAAAAACTGTTTTTT. As protein: CASSVGQGNEKLFF.

CDR3 residues: CASSRGGQETQYF. The CDR3 DNA sequence: TGTGCCAGCTCCCGCGGAGGTCAAGAGACCCAGTACTTC. The chain uses TRBV18 and TRBJ2-5, with D perhaps TRBD2 (5 bases). The V end lost 6 bases, the J end lost 2 bases, and 10 bases lay between the germline ends. This CDR3 is 13 amino acids long. From germline, CDR1 is KGHSH and CDR2 LQKENI.

The genes are TRBV7-3 and TRBJ2-1; TRBD2 matches at 8 bases. CDR3 length: 15 residues. V was pared by 5 bases and J by 0 bases, with 3 bases of the junction left unmatched. Germline loops: CDR1 SGHTA, CDR2 FQGTGA. CDR3 sequence: CASSKSGSSYNEQFF. CDR3 sequence (DNA): TGTGCCAGCAGCAAAAGCGGGAGCTCCTACAATGAGCAGTTCTTC.